Described below is a single T cell receptor (beta chain) sequence and its context. There is no known antigen for this receptor. No base qualities exist here, and no much larger clone lies one base off it. The cohort was made up of approximately 670 healthy bone marrow donors. At the time of sampling, all cohort members were nominally healthy, though unrecorded immune exposures were likely present. The donor was CMV seropositive and was included in the group of almost 300 seropositive cohort members. A peripheral blood sample was collected from each donor, and TCR beta sequencing was performed on peripheral blood mononuclear cells. The Qiagen DNeasy Blood Extraction Kit was used to extract genomic DNA from the blood cell samples. In the germline V gene, CDR1 corresponds to SNHLY and CDR2 to FYNNEI. V is clipped by 4 bases and J by 4 bases, and the sequence between their germline boundaries is 13 bases long. Counted from cysteine to phenylalanine, this CDR3 has 14 amino acids. The CDR3 DNA has 42 bases and is translated from base 1.

This specimen comes from a study of cytomegalovirus exposure and HLA in healthy donors (dated by TCRdb to 2015 to 2018). In terms of the full investigation: An earlier analysis of roughly 570 of the donors reported about 260 Gb of sequence data and about 120 million unique TCR beta sequences obtained from about 170 million T cells. Along with the approximately 700-subject first cohort, a separate validation cohort of more than 90 different subjects was used. Typing coverage varied by locus: about 620-640 donors for A, B, C, DRB1 and DQB1; roughly 500 for DQA1; around 610 for DPA1; roughly 450 for DPB1. Roughly 5 DR-DQ haplotypes were handled as single units for association and clustering because linkage in the cohort was strong. A later analysis re-analyzed previously published TCR beta repertoires from 550 to 700 donors and added high-resolution HLA genotyping to study TCR occurrence patterns. Every discovery cohort repertoire had been produced on one sequencing platform. An earlier analysis of several hundred of the donors used high-throughput TCR beta sequencing to judge whether each TCR beta V gene segment behaved as functional or pseudogenic. A later genetic analysis used genome-wide SNP genotypes for about 65% of the roughly 670 donors, treating that subset as a discovery cohort. The T cell repertoires of some 700 subjects were profiled by immunosequencing and related to cytomegalovirus serostatus. An early release that covered around 590 HLA-typed donors contained around 330 gigabases of sequencing data and 75 million to 100 million unique TCR sequences. Class I and class II HLA loci were covered by the typing at four-digit resolution. The study combined high-throughput TCR immunosequencing, statistical association of individual TCRs with disease status, and machine learning to predict cytomegalovirus infection status. In the later analysis, no new phenotypic data were used to find candidate immune exposures; instead, reliance was placed on TCR beta sequences and their occurrence across donors. Donor age, sex, ethnicity and CMV serostatus were compiled alongside the repertoire data. Of the 350 to 400 genotyped donors, approximately 83% fell in the genetic ancestry cluster associated with self-reported Caucasian donors. The aim of the study was to test whether cataloging public T cell receptors could identify signatures of past pathogen exposure. Among roughly 400 genotyped donors of the cohort, an average of roughly 230,000 unique TCR beta nucleotide sequences was sequenced per donor, of which 15% to 20% were non-productive.

Libraries were made using the immunoSEQ multiplex PCR assay. A mixture of 60 forward primers for TCR Vbeta segments and 13 reverse primers for TCR Jbeta segments was used in the multiplex PCR. Amplification of the CDR3 region of rearranged TCR beta genes was performed with a multiplex PCR assay on genomic DNA. Amplified TCR beta libraries were sequenced as 87-base-pair reads on the Illumina HiSeq System. The published analysis was carried out like this. A later analysis tallied around 82 million unique TCR beta chains across the 700 or so repertoires, and about 12 million of those chains were shared by two or more donors. Raw reads were error-corrected and collapsed into unique sequences by a nearest-neighbor algorithm in which closely related sequences were merged to remove PCR and sequencing errors. To assign V, D and J gene segments, CDR3 sequences were aligned to IMGT reference sequences. For a sequence to be retained, a match of at least six nucleotides was required to both a V gene segment and a J gene segment. Rearrangements were classified as productive when the CDR3 lacked stop codons and remained in frame with V and J, and all other rearrangements were classified as non-productive. Following IMGT convention, CDR3 was defined as the stretch from the second conserved V-encoded cysteine to the conserved J-encoded phenylalanine. In an earlier analysis of approximately 500 of the donors, sequences lacking an unambiguous match to a single V gene segment were excluded. In an earlier analysis of approximately 590 of the donors, a V segment was called functional when productive rearrangements were above 56.7%, and segregating when the standard deviation between donors exceeded 5%. To diagnose cytomegalovirus status from the catalog of TCR beta chain sequences, a statistical classification framework was built. In a later analysis, V and J genes were assigned by comparing TCR nucleotide sequences against IMGT/GENE-DB human TR gene sequences. The TCRdist pipeline was used in a later analysis to assign CDR3 sequences and most-parsimonious VDJ recombination scenarios. A later analysis defined each TCR beta chain by its CDR3 amino acid sequence plus V-gene family, and excluded reads lacking a unique V-gene family. To address suspected cross-contamination and a sequencing artifact, a later analysis removed under 600 highly shared, low-generation-probability nucleotide sequences. In a later analysis, a clonal expansion index was calculated for each public chain from normalized within-repertoire ranks of inferred template counts. Generation probabilities in a later analysis came from a VDJ recombination model fitted to out-of-frame rearrangements, and those results were checked against IGoR. In a later analysis, TCR-TCR, TCR-HLA and TCR-CMV co-occurrence was scored with hypergeometric tests, and a repertoire-size bias correction was applied to TCR pairs. To estimate false discovery rates, a later analysis permuted the HLA or CMV assignments 20 times. In a later analysis, co-occurring TCRs were grouped using DBSCAN, with TCRdist sequence similarity added in when clustering inside HLA-allele-positive subsets. Co-occurrence clustering excluded repertoires with fewer than 30,000 or more than 120,000 public chains, plus five with anomalous nucleotide sharing. This is the immuneACCESS table as TCRdb keeps it, with only in-frame sequences that have V and J called. A part of the clones is gone; compared with another copy, unresolved V genes explain less than half, and the rest is unexplained. V and J calls and clone size are those listed in that table; D and trimming were worked out from the DNA. This sample is represented by 110,000 or so clones; around 74% of them were singletons. The leading ten clones occupy 7.5% to 10% of the sample.

Findings and caveats that apply to the study as a whole: A later analysis found that HLA-associated TCR beta chains were more clonally expanded and had lower generation probabilities than equally common non-associated chains. It was suggested by the authors that the approach could potentially be generalized to other disease states and immunological phenotypes. Specific HLA alleles were associated with 18,000 or so TCR beta sequences at a false discovery rate of 0.05 in a later analysis. Several of the top co-occurrence clusters appeared to be linked to parvovirus B19, influenza, CMV and Epstein-Barr virus, according to a later analysis. HLA typing was unavailable for some donors at each locus, so association tests used only the typed subset. Most TCR sequences were seen in very few donors, while some public TCRs were found in many individuals. In a later genetic analysis, fewer N-insertions in productive TCRs were reported among donors in an Asian-associated ancestry cluster than the 666-donor mean. In vitro tests confirmed that a few of the cytomegalovirus-associated TCR beta chains recognize cytomegalovirus antigens. In a later analysis, most CMV-associated TCR beta chains were found to appear HLA-restricted, with HLA associations seemingly driven largely by CMV exposure. The cohort was sequenced for TCR beta chains only, and without alpha or paired-chain data the features that could be detected were limited. An association between a missense DCLRE1C variant and V-gene and J-gene trimming of TCR beta chains was found in a later genetic analysis and replicated in an independent cohort. Because counts were too low, roughly 18 rarely observed V segments, including chromosome 9 orphons, were left out of the earlier analysis of 500 to 750 of the donors. The study listed 164 TCR beta chains as associated with cytomegalovirus. A further reported finding was that TCR beta sequences accurately predicted the HLA-A and HLA-B alleles for most subjects in the first cohort. When HLA alleles, especially DR and DQ, strongly co-occurred, attributing TCR associations to individual alleles was difficult. In a later analysis, TCR association rates were found to vary across HLA loci, with the most associated TCRs seen for DRB1 alleles and the fewest for HLA-C alleles. The presence/absence analyses assumed that sequencing depth was roughly uniform across donors, and that assumption may not be true. A cluster of highly shared sequence variants was judged likely to represent a technical artifact of the sequencing pipeline. CMV serostatus was the only immune exposure information available for the cohort. An earlier analysis of approximately 540 of the donors showed that most TCR beta V segments appeared in productive rearrangements either about 87% or about 30% of the time, which broadly matched IMGT annotations. Linkage disequilibrium might explain the correlated functional status among segregating V segments, but an unknown experimental factor could not be ruled out. In both the original and validation cohorts, the classifier was reported to diagnose cytomegalovirus status with high specificity and sensitivity. Some IMGT-functional V segments, including TRBV6-2 and TRBV6-3, could not be distinguished by the 87-base-pair reads and were therefore excluded.

The chain is made from TRBV2 and TRBJ1-1, with the D gene not confidently named. What was sequenced was PBMCs. This TCR was sampled from a woman aged 40 to 49 in good health and CMV-seropositive. Read as DNA, the sequence is TGTGCCAGCAGTGCTGAGACAAGAGCCACTGAAGCTTTCTTT. Translated, this is CASSAETRATEAFF. The full variable domain, with segments outside the CDR3 supplied by the reference TRBV2 and TRBJ1-1 proteins, appears as EPEVTQTPSHQVTQMGQEVILRCVPISNHLYFYWYRQILGQKVEFLVSFYNNEISEKSEIFDDQFSVERPDGSNFTLKIRSTKLEDSAMYFCASSAETRATEAFFGQGTRLTVV.